The 26 T cell receptor beta chains in this list originate from one sample, sequenced in a study of OX40 agonist ivuxolimab in advanced cancers. Libraries were prepared by immunoSEQ multiplex PCR; TCRdb keeps only in-frame clonotypes and omits some of them. The sample consists of some 50,000 clones, approximately 83% of them appearing once. The sequencing here drew on CD4+ or CD8+ T cells sorted from blood, taken in a trial of the OX40 agonist ivuxolimab. The source of these receptors is an adult with an advanced solid tumor such as melanoma, head and neck, liver or kidney cancer.

V is TRBV5-1 and J is TRBJ2-7; D remains ambiguous. This CDR3 contains 11 residues. CDR1 SGHRS and CDR2 YFSETQ come from the germline V gene. V lost 0 bases to trimming and J lost 7 bases, with 5 bases between them. CDR3 region: CASSLDREQYF. Written as DNA, the CDR3 is TGCGCCAGCAGCTTGGATAGGGAGCAGTACTTC.

This chain links TRBV11-2 with TRBJ2-3; unclear D gene. Trimming removed 5 bases from V and 1 base from J, with 16 bases in between. The CDR3 contains 16 residues. Germline V lookup: CDR1 SGHAT, CDR2 FQNNGV. CDR3 region: CASSPNYSPGTDTQYF. The CDR3 nucleotides read TGTGCCAGCAGCCCGAACTATTCTCCCGGCACAGATACGCAGTATTTT.

This CDR3 reads CASSVDVGGHSYNEQFF. The DNA of the CDR3 is TGTGCCAGCAGCGTAGACGTTGGCGGGCACTCCTACAATGAGCAGTTCTTC. The rearrangement joins TRBV9 to TRBJ2-1; possibly TRBD2 for D (5 bases). The CDR3 extends over 17 amino acids. V shed 0 bases and J shed 0 bases, with 13 bases lying between them. Germline V gives CDR1 SGDLS, CDR2 YYNGEE.

As regards this clone: This CDR3 is also generated by other DNA sequences in the sample. The chain employs TRBV28 and TRBJ2-7; D is unclear. Germline CDR1 is MDHEN and CDR2 is SYDVKM. With 2 bases removed from V and 4 bases from J, the gap between germline ends came to 3 bases. This CDR3 region has 11 residues. CDR3 bases: TGTGCCAGCAGTTTACGTTACGAGCAGTACTTC. Its translation is CASSLRYEQYF.

The V call is TRBV5-1, the J call TRBJ2-3; 7 nucleotides agree with TRBD2. Germline loops: CDR1 SGHRS, CDR2 YFSETQ. This CDR3 contains 15 residues. V trimming: 3 bases; J trimming: 0 bases; junction bases outside the gene matches: 4. The CDR3, as DNA: TGCGCCAGCAGCTCGCTTAGCGGGAGCACAGATACGCAGTATTTT. Protein: CASSSLSGSTDTQYF.

This chain uses TRBV19 with TRBJ1-2, with D hard to call. Trimming pared 2 bases from V and 5 bases from J, leaving 9 bases between. Per the germline V gene, CDR1 is LNHDA and CDR2 is SQIVND (reference sequence). This CDR3 is 13 amino acids long. In nucleotides, the CDR3 is TGTGCCAGTAGTATATCGGGGTTTTATGGCTACACCTTC. This codes for CASSISGFYGYTF.

This clone showed up just once. DNA of the CDR3: TGTGCCAGCAGTCCCCCAGATATAAGCACAGATACGCAGTATTTT. Protein: CASSPPDISTDTQYF. The rearrangement joins TRBV28 to TRBJ2-3; no clear D gene. Germline V lookup: CDR1 MDHEN, CDR2 SYDVKM. The CDR3 is 15 residues long. Trimming stripped 5 bases from V and 0 bases from J, with 12 bases between.

J is TRBJ2-3 and V is TRBV5-1; TRBD2 agrees at 13 bases. Germline V lookup: CDR1 SGHRS, CDR2 YFSETQ. The trim removed 6 bases at V and 5 bases at J, leaving 6 bases unmatched. The CDR3 runs to 15 residues. This CDR3 reads CASKLAGGLKDTQYF. In nucleotides, the CDR3 is TGCGCCAGCAAACTAGCGGGAGGGCTAAAAGATACGCAGTATTTT.

J is TRBJ2-1 and V is TRBV10-3, with 14 bases identical to TRBD2. CDR1 is ENHRY and CDR2 is SYGVKD in the germline V gene. This CDR3 has 15 residues. V lost 6 bases to trimming and J lost 8 bases; unmatched junction nucleotides: 6. The CDR3 loop is CAISSGTSGSYEQFF. CDR3 nucleotide sequence: TGTGCCATCAGCTCCGGGACTAGCGGGAGTTATGAGCAGTTCTTC.

CDR3 bases: TGTGCCAGCAGTCGGAACGGGAATAATTCACCCCTCCACTTT. This translates into CASSRNGNNSPLHF. This sequence joins TRBV6-4 and TRBJ1-6; D remains unclear. The length of the CDR3 is 14 residues. Germline CDR1 is MRHNA and CDR2 is SNTAGT. The V end lost 5 bases, the J end lost 5 bases, and 10 bases lay between the germline ends.

The J gene is TRBJ1-4, the V gene TRBV6-1; 10 bases are a match to TRBD1. CDR3 length: 17 residues. The V segment lost 0 bases and the J segment 6 bases; nucleotides outside the gene matches: 7. Germline loops: CDR1 MNHNS, CDR2 SASEGT. The CDR3 is CASSEAMSTGGYEKLFF. In DNA, the CDR3 is TGTGCCAGCAGTGAAGCTATGTCGACAGGGGGCTATGAAAAACTGTTTTTT.

The gene calls are TRBV6-6 and TRBJ1-1, with D possibly TRBD1 on 5 matching bases. The V gene's germline CDR1 is MNHNY and CDR2 SVGAGI (reference sequence). V was cut by 5 bases and J by 5 bases, with 18 bases left in between. This CDR3 is built from 15 residues. CDR3 DNA: TGTGCCAGCAGTCAGTGGGGGACCTCGGGGACTGAAGCTTTCTTT. It is translated as CASSQWGTSGTEAFF.

The genes are TRBV20-1 and TRBJ2-5, with unresolved D. The CDR3 has 10 amino acids. Germline CDR1 reads DFQATT; CDR2 reads SNEGSKA (reference sequence). Between the trimmed V and J ends, which lost 6 bases and 2 bases, there was a span of 4 bases. The CDR3 nucleotides are TGCAGTGCGGTACAAGAGACCCAGTACTTC. As protein: CSAVQETQYF.

V usage is TRBV30 and J usage is TRBJ2-2, with 9 bases identical to TRBD2. The V gene end was trimmed by 2 bases and the J gene end by 3 bases; junction bases not matched to a gene: 10. The CDR3 is made up of 17 amino acids. Germline V gives CDR1 GTSNPN, CDR2 SVGIG (reference sequence). The CDR3 loop reads CAWSIPGTSPYTGELFF. In nucleotides, the CDR3 is TGTGCCTGGAGTATTCCCGGGACTAGCCCGTACACCGGGGAGCTGTTTTTT.

The V call is TRBV14, the J call TRBJ2-5, with TRBD1 identical over 8 bases. CDR1 and CDR2 from the germline V gene are SGHDN and FVKESK. The CDR3 is 13 amino acids. J gave up 5 bases and V 5 bases, and 4 bases lay outside the gene matches. CDR3 bases: TGTGCCAGCAGCGGATACAGGGGGGAGACCCAGTACTTC. It codes for CASSGYRGETQYF. Full variable domain (rest looked up from reference TRBV14 and TRBJ2-5): EAGVTQFPSHSVIEKGQTVTLRCDPISGHDNLYWYRRVMGKEIKFLLHFVKESKQDESGMPNNRFLAERTGGTYSTLKVQPAELEDSGVYFCASSGYRGETQYFGPGTRLLVL.

The chain carries TRBV6-1 and TRBJ1-5, with D perhaps TRBD1 (5 bases). The germline gives CDR1 MNHNS, CDR2 SASEGT. Trimming removed 4 bases at V and 0 bases at J, with 22 bases between. This CDR3 has 19 amino acids. CDR3 protein: CASSVSVRDWVNSNQPQHF. DNA for the CDR3: TGTGCCAGCAGTGTTTCCGTGAGGGACTGGGTCAATAGCAATCAGCCCCAGCATTTT.

J is TRBJ1-6 and V is TRBV5-1; D gene uncertain. Trimming pared 6 bases from V and 6 bases from J, leaving 13 bases between. This CDR3 region has 14 residues. From germline, CDR1 is SGHRS and CDR2 YFSETQ. The CDR3 coding sequence is TGCGCCAGCACCCGAGAGGGTGGTAATTCACCCCTCCACTTT. Protein: CASTREGGNSPLHF.

V usage is TRBV15 and J usage is TRBJ1-5; D unresolved. V was trimmed by 1 base and J by 4 bases, leaving 8 bases between them. This CDR3 region has 14 residues. Germline V lookup: CDR1 LNHNV, CDR2 YYDKDF (reference sequence). CDR3 nucleotides: TGTGCCACCAGCAGAGGAACAGCGAATCAGCCCCAGCATTTT. Translated: CATSRGTANQPQHF. Drawing the rest from reference TRBV15 and TRBJ1-5, the complete variable domain is DAMVIQNPRYQVTQFGKPVTLSCSQTLNHNVMYWYQQKSSQAPKLLFHYYDKDFNNEADTPDNFQSRRPNTSFCFLDIRSPGLGDTAMYLCATSRGTANQPQHFGDGTRLSIL.

The gene calls are TRBV28 and TRBJ1-2; 7 nucleotides align to TRBD1. CDR3 length equals 12 residues. Germline CDR1 and CDR2: MDHEN and SYDVKM. The ends lost 10 bases at V and 3 bases at J; junction bases unmatched: 5. CDR3 sequence (DNA): TGTGCCATCGCCGGGACAGACTATGGCTACACCTTC. It is translated as CAIAGTDYGYTF.

The gene calls are TRBV29-1 and TRBJ2-1, with 7 bases aligning to TRBD1. The CDR3 length is 11 residues. The germline gives CDR1 SQVTM, CDR2 ANQGSEA. With 6 bases clipped from V and 8 bases from J, the junction kept 4 bases outside the gene matches. CDR3 in amino acids: CSVATGDEQFF. The CDR3 bases are TGCAGCGTAGCTACAGGGGATGAGCAGTTCTTC.

The V and J genes are TRBV19 and TRBJ2-2; 10 bases align to TRBD2. CDR1 is LNHDA and CDR2 is SQIVND in the germline V gene (reference sequence). This CDR3 is built from 16 residues. Trimming removed 6 bases from V and 3 bases from J; junction bases left unmatched: 7. CDR3 in amino acids: CASRRTSGVDTGELFF. The CDR3 bases are TGTGCCAGTAGGCGGACTAGCGGAGTCGACACCGGGGAGCTGTTTTTT.

This clone has just a few counts. The rearrangement joins TRBV25-1 to TRBJ2-2, with D hard to call. Per germline, CDR1 MGHDK and CDR2 SYGVNS. The CDR3 length is 14 residues. V was pared by 1 base and J by 4 bases, with 7 bases between. The CDR3 DNA follows: TGTGCCAGCAGTGAATTGTGGGGCACCGGGGAGCTGTTTTTT. Translation: CASSELWGTGELFF. The complete variable domain, with remaining parts taken from reference TRBV25-1 and TRBJ2-2, reads EADIYQTPRYLVIGTGKKITLECSQTMGHDKMYWYQQDPGMELHLIHYSYGVNSTEKGDLSSESTVSRIRTEHFPLTLESARPSHTSQYLCASSELWGTGELFFGEGSRLTVL.

The chain recombines TRBV30 with TRBJ2-1; 9 bases agree with TRBD2. This CDR3 has 18 residues. In germline, CDR1 is GTSNPN, CDR2 SVGIG (reference sequence). With V trimmed by 0 bases and J by 4 bases, 13 bases remained unmatched. The CDR3 DNA reads as TGTGCCTGGAGTGTATTTTTACGACTAGCGGTTCTGTACAATGAGCAGTTCTTC. Translating gives CAWSVFLRLAVLYNEQFF.

CDR3 nucleotides: TGCGCCAGCAGCCCCCTACGGAACACTGAAGCTTTCTTT. Its protein is CASSPLRNTEAFF. The chain has TRBV5-1 and TRBJ1-1; D gene uncertain. CDR3 length: 13 amino acids. The V end lost 4 bases, the J end lost 1 base, and 8 bases lay between the germline ends. The germline V gene encodes CDR1 SGHRS and CDR2 YFSETQ.

This clone was seen a handful of times. The CDR3, as DNA: TGTGCTAGTGGTTTCACAGGGCCCACTGAAGCTTTCTTT. It specifies CASGFTGPTEAFF. The chain links TRBV12-5 to TRBJ1-1; possibly TRBD1 for D (6 bases). Per germline, CDR1 LGHNT and CDR2 FRNRAP. With 3 bases removed from V and 4 bases from J, the gap between germline ends came to 9 bases. The CDR3 has 13 residues.

The chain has TRBV5-6 and TRBJ2-3; D is ambiguous. V lost 4 bases and J lost 6, with 18 bases in between. From germline, CDR1 is SGHDT and CDR2 YYEEEE. The CDR3 contains 15 residues. The CDR3 spells CASSRLTRLRDTQYF. The CDR3 DNA reads as TGTGCCAGCAGCAGACTGACACGACTGCGGGATACGCAGTATTTT. Using reference TRBV5-6 and TRBJ2-3 for the parts outside the CDR3, the full variable domain is DAGVTQSPTHLIKTRGQQVTLRCSPKSGHDTVSWYQQALGQGPQFIFQYYEEEERQRGNFPDRFSGHQFPNYSSELNVNALLLGDSALYLCASSRLTRLRDTQYFGPGTRLTVL.